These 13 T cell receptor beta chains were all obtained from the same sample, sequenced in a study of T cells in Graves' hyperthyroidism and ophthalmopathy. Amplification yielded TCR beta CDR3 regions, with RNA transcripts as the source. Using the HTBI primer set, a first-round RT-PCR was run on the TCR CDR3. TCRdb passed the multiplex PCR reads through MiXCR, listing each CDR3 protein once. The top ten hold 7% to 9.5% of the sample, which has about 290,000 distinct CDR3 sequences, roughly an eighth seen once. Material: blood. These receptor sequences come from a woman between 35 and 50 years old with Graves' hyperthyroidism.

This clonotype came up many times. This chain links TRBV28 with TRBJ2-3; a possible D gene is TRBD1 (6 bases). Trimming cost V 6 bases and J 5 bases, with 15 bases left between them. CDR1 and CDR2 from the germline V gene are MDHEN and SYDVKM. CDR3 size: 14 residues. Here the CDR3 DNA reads TGTGCCAGCAGACTTATACAGGGTAGAGATACGCAGTATTTT. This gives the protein CASRLIQGRDTQYF.

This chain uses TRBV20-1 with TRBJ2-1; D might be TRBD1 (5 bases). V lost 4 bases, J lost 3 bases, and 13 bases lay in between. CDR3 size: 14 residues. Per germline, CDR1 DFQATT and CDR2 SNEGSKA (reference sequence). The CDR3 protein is CSANDRRFYNEQFF. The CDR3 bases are TGCAGTGCTAATGACAGAAGATTCTACAATGAGCAGTTCTTC.

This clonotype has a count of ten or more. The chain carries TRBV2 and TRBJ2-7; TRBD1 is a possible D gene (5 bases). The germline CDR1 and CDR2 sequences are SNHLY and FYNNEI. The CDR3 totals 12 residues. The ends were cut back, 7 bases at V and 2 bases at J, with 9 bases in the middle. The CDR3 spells CASKAGTYEQYF. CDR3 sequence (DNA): TGTGCCAGCAAGGCAGGGACCTACGAGCAGTACTTC.

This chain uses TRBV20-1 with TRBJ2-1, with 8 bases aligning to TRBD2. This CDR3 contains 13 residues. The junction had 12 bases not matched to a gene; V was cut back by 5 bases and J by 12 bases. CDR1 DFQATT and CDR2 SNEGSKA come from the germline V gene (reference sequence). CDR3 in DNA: TGCAGTGCTTCCCTAGCGGGTGGATTTAGGCAGTTCTTC. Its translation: CSASLAGGFRQFF.

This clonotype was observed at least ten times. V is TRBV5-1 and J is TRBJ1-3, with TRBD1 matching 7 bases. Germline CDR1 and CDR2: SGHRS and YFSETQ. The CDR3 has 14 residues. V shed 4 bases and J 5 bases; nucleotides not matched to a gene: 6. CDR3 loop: CASSLGQERNTIYF. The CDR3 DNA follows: TGCGCCAGCAGCCTCGGACAGGAAAGAAACACCATATATTTT.

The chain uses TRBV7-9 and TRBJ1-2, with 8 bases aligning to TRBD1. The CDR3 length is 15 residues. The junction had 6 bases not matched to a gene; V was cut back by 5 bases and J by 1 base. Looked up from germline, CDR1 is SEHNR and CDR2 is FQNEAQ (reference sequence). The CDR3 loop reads CASSPRTGINYGYTF. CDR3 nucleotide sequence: TGTGCCAGCAGCCCCAGGACAGGGATTAACTATGGCTACACCTTC.

CDR3: CASSQMGQIQGDTIYF. CDR3 coding DNA: TGTGCCAGCAGCCAAATGGGACAGATTCAAGGGGACACCATATATTTT. The rearrangement links TRBV3-1 to TRBJ1-3; 7 nucleotides agree with TRBD1. There are 16 residues in the CDR3. Trimming removed 2 bases from V and 8 bases from J; junction bases left unmatched: 12. Germline values: CDR1 LGHDT, CDR2 YNNKEL (reference sequence).

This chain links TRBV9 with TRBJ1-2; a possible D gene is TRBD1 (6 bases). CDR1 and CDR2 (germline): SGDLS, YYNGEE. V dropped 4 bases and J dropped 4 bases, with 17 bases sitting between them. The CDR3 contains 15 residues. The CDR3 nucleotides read TGTGCCAGCAGCCCCCGCTTGGGGGCCGGCTATGGCTACACCTTC. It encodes CASSPRLGAGYGYTF. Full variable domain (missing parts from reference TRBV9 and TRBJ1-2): DSGVTQTPKHLITATGQRVTLRCSPRSGDLSVYWYQQSLDQGLQFLIQYYNGEERAKGNILERFSAQQFPDLHSELNLSSLELGDSALYFCASSPRLGAGYGYTFGSGTRLTVV.

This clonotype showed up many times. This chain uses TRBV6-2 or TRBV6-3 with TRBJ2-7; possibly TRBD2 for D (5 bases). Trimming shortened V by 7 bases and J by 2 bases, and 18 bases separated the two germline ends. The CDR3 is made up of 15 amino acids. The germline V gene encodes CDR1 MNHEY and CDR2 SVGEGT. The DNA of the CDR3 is TGTGCCAGCAACGGTGATGACTACCCGACCTACGAGCAGTACTTC. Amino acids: CASNGDDYPTYEQYF.

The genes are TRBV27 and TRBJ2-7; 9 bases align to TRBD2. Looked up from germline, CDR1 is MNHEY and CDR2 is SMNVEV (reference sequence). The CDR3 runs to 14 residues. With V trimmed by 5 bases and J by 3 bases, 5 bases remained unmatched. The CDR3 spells CASSSAGGGYEQYF. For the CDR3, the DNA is TGTGCCAGCAGTAGCGCGGGAGGGGGCTACGAGCAGTACTTC.

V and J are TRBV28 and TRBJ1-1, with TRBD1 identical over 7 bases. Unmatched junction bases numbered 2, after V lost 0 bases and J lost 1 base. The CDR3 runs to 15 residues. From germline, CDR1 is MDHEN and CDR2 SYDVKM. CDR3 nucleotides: TGTGCCAGCAGTTTATGGGGACAGCCGAACACTGAAGCTTTCTTT. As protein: CASSLWGQPNTEAFF.

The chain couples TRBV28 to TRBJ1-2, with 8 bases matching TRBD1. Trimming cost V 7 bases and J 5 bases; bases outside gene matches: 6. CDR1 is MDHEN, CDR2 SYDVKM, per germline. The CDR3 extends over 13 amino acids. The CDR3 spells CASTDRGTYGYTF. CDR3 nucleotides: TGTGCCAGCACTGACAGGGGAACGTATGGCTACACCTTC.

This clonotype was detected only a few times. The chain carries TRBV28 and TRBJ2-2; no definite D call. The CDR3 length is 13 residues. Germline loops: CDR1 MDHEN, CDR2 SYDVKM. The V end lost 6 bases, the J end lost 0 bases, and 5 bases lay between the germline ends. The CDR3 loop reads CASSRANTGELFF. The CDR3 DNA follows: TGTGCCAGCAGCCGAGCGAACACCGGGGAGCTGTTTTTT.